The rows below give T cell receptor beta chains drawn from one sample of a study of blood T cell repertoires in COVID-19. Repertoires were generated with immunoSEQ multiplex PCR, while TCRdb's copy carries only in-frame clones and drops some. The data show around 58,000 clones, about 91% seen once. The sequenced sample was peripheral blood. Every receptor here comes from a woman aged 55 to 70 with active or convalescent COVID-19. Both conserved end residues are part of each CDR3. Each record gives: V gene, clone size, J gene, D gene, CDR3 DNA, CDR3 protein. The D gene is left open where the match is weak. The size field is filled for only some rows; it gives once, few, many or a size class.

TRBV9	.	TRBJ2-2	TRBD2	TGTGCCAGCAGCGTTTGGGGCGGGAGCGGGACCGGGGAGCTGTTTTTT	CASSVWGGSGTGELFF
TRBV30	.	TRBJ1-2	TRBD1	TGTGCCTGGAGTGGACAGGGGCCCTACACCTTC	CAWSGQGPYTF
TRBV9	.	TRBJ1-6	TRBD1	TGTGCCAGCAGCGTAGGGACAGGGTCCTATAATTCACCCCTCCACTTT	CASSVGTGSYNSPLHF
TRBV5-1	.	TRBJ2-7	.	TGCGCCAGCAGGAACGGCGACAGATTCTCCTACGAGCAGTACTTC	CASRNGDRFSYEQYF
TRBV6-2/TRBV6-3	.	TRBJ2-2	TRBD2	TGTGCCAGCAGTGTAGCGGGAGTGGTCGGGGAGCTGTTTTTT	CASSVAGVVGELFF
TRBV29-1	.	TRBJ2-1	TRBD2	TGCAGCGTGGGACTAGACGGGATCAATGAGCAGTTCTTC	CSVGLDGINEQFF
TRBV12-5	.	TRBJ2-3	.	TGTGCTAGTGGTCTGGACAGATTGACAGATACGCAGTATTTT	CASGLDRLTDTQYF
TRBV7-8	.	TRBJ1-5	.	TGTGCCAGCAGCTTAGACGGACAGAGCAATCAGCCCCAGCATTTT	CASSLDGQSNQPQHF
TRBV9	.	TRBJ2-1	.	TGTGCCAGCAGCGTACTAGGAAGAGTTCCCGCTGAGCAGTTCTTC	CASSVLGRVPAEQFF
TRBV21-1	.	TRBJ2-2	.	TGTGCCAGCACCCGACCGGGACTAGCCGGGGAGCTGTTTTTT	CASTRPGLAGELFF
TRBV28	.	TRBJ2-7	.	TGTGCCAGCGAGGGCAGTAGCTCCTACGAGCAGTACTTC	CASEGSSSYEQYF
TRBV6-5	.	TRBJ2-3	TRBD2	TGTGCCAGCAGTATCCGACTAGCGGGCACAGATACGCAGTATTTT	CASSIRLAGTDTQYF
TRBV5-4	.	TRBJ2-3	TRBD2	TGTGCCAGCAGCGGATTAGCGGGGGGGGGCACAGATACGCAGTATTTT	CASSGLAGGGTDTQYF
TRBV2	.	TRBJ2-4	.	TGTGCCAGCCGAGCTGACAGACTAGCCAAAAACATTCAGTACTTC	CASRADRLAKNIQYF
TRBV28	.	TRBJ2-7	.	TGTGCCAGCAGTTTCGGGGATTCCTACGAGCAGTACTTC	CASSFGDSYEQYF
TRBV28	.	TRBJ1-2	TRBD1	TGTGCCAGCAGTTTTAGGTTGATGGACAGGGGATATGGCTACACCTTC	CASSFRLMDRGYGYTF
TRBV28	once	TRBJ2-3	TRBD2	TGTGCCAGCACCGGGACTAGCGGGACGAGAACAGATACGCAGTATTTT	CASTGTSGTRTDTQYF
TRBV6-1	.	TRBJ2-7	TRBD2	TGTGCCAGCAGTGAGCTAGCGGGAGCATCCTACGAGCAGTACTTC	CASSELAGASYEQYF
TRBV6-6	.	TRBJ2-5	.	TGTGCCAGCAGCAAAGGTGCGGCTGGCCAAGAGACCCAGTACTTC	CASSKGAAGQETQYF
TRBV5-5	.	TRBJ2-5	TRBD1	TGTGCCAGCAGCTTGAACAGGGGATCCCAAGAGACCCAGTACTTC	CASSLNRGSQETQYF
TRBV4-3	.	TRBJ2-1	.	TGCGCCAGCAGCCAAGGCTTCGGTCAGCGTACTTACAATGAGCAGTTCTTC	CASSQGFGQRTYNEQFF
TRBV10-2	.	TRBJ1-5	TRBD1	TGCGCCAGCAGTGAGTCCCAGGGGGCGATCAATCAGCCCCAGCATTTT	CASSESQGAINQPQHF
TRBV6-6	.	TRBJ1-1	.	TGTGCCAGCAGAAAGACAGGAGAGAACACTGAAGCTTTCTTT	CASRKTGENTEAFF
TRBV28	.	TRBJ2-1	TRBD2	TGTGCCAGCAGCCCCCAAACTAGCGGGGGGGCCTACAATGAGCAGTTCTTC	CASSPQTSGGAYNEQFF
TRBV2	.	TRBJ1-1	.	TGTGCCAGCACTCAAGACACGGCAGGGACTGAAGCTTTCTTT	CASTQDTAGTEAFF
TRBV11-2	.	TRBJ1-1	.	TGTGCCAGCAGTCTCCAGGGTGCTGAAGCTTTCTTT	CASSLQGAEAFF
TRBV19	.	TRBJ2-5	TRBD2	TGTGCCAGTAGGCCGACTCCGCGGGAGTATGAGACCCAGTACTTC	CASRPTPREYETQYF
TRBV2	.	TRBJ2-3	.	TGTGCCAGCCGCTTGGCTTCTAGCACAGATACGCAGTATTTT	CASRLASSTDTQYF
TRBV6-5	once	TRBJ1-2	TRBD1	TGTGCCAGCAGATTGGACAGGTGGGGGTACTATGGCTACACCTTC	CASRLDRWGYYGYTF